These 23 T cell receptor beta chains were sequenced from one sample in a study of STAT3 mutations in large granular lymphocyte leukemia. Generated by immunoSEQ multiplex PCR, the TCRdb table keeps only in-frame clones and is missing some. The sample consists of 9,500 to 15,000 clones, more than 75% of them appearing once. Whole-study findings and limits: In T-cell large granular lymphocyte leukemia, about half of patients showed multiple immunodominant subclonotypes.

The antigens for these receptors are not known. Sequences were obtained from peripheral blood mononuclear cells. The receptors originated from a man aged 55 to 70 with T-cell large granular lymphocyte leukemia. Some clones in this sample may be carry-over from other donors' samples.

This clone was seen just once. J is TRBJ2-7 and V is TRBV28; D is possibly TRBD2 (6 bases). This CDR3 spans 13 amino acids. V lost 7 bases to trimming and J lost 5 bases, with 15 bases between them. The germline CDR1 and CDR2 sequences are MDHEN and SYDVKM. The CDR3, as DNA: TGTGCCAGCATGACTAGTTGGGCCCACGAGCAGTACTTC. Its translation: CASMTSWAHEQYF.

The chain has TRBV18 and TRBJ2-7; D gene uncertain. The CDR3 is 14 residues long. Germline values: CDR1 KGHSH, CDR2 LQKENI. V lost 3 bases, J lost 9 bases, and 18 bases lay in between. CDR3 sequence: CASSPGNAIPVQYF. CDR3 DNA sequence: TGTGCCAGCTCACCGGGGAATGCAATACCGGTGCAGTACTTC.

The CDR3 protein is CASSLDRGTQYF. The CDR3 DNA sequence: TGCGCCAGCAGCTTGGACCGGGGGACCCAGTACTTC. V is TRBV5-1 and J is TRBJ2-5; D is possibly TRBD2 (5 bases). Per the germline V gene, CDR1 is SGHRS and CDR2 is YFSETQ. The CDR3 covers 12 residues. The germline V and J ends were trimmed by 0 bases and 7 bases, with 7 bases remaining between them. Combining the CDR3 with reference TRBV5-1 and TRBJ2-5 gives the whole variable domain KAGVTQTPRYLIKTRGQQVTLSCSPISGHRSVSWYQQTPGQGLQFLFEYFSETQRNKGNFPGRFSGRQFSNSRSEMNVSTLELGDSALYLCASSLDRGTQYFGPGTRLLVL.

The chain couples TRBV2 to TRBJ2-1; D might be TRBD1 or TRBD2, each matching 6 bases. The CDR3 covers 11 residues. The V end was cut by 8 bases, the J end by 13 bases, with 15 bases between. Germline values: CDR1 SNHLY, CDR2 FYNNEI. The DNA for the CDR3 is TGTGCCAGCTACTTAAGGGGGGATCAGTTCTTC. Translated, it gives CASYLRGDQFF.

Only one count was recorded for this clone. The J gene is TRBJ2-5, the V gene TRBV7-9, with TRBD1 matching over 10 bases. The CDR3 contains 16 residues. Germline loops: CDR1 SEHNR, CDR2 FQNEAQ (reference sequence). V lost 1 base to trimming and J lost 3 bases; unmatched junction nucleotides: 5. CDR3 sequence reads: CASSLGSGTGEETQYF. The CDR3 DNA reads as TGTGCCAGCAGCTTAGGCTCTGGGACAGGGGAAGAGACCCAGTACTTC.

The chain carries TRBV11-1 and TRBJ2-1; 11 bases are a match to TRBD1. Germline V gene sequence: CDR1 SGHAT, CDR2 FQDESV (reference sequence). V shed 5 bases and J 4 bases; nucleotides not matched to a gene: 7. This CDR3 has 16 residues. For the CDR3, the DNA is TGTGCCAGCAGCCCCGGGACAGGGGGTCCTTACAATGAGCAGTTCTTC. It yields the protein CASSPGTGGPYNEQFF.

As DNA, the CDR3 is TGTGCCAGCAGCCCGACAGGGTCTAATGAAAAACTGTTTTTT. This sequence encodes CASSPTGSNEKLFF. This chain connects TRBV9 to TRBJ1-4, with 7 bases identical to TRBD1. This CDR3 comprises 14 residues. V lost 4 bases and J lost 3; bases outside the gene matches: 3. Germline CDR1 reads SGDLS; CDR2 reads YYNGEE.

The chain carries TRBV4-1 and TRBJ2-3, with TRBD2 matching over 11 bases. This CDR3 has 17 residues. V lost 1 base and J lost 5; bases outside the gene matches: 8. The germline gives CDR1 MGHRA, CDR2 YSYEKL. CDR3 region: CASSQALVAGGGDTQYF. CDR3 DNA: TGCGCCAGCAGCCAAGCCTTGGTAGCGGGAGGGGGAGATACGCAGTATTTT.

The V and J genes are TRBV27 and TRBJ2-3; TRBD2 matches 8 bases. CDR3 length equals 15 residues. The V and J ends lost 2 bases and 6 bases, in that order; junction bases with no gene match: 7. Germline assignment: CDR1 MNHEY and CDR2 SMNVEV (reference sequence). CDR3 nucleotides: TGTGCCAGCAGTTTACTAGCGGGTATCAGGGATACGCAGTATTTT. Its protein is CASSLLAGIRDTQYF.

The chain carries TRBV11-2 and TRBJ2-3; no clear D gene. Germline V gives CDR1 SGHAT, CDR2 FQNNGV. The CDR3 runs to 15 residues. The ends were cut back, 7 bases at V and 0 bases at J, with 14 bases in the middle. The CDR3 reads CASIGLKHSTDTQYF. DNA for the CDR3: TGTGCCAGCATCGGGCTCAAACACAGCACAGATACGCAGTATTTT.

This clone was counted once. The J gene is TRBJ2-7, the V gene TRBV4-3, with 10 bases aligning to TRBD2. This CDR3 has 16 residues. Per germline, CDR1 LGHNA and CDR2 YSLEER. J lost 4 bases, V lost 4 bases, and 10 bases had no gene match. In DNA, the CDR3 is TGCGCCAGCAGCCCGCGGGCTAGCGGGAGTTGGTACGAGCAGTACTTC. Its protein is CASSPRASGSWYEQYF.

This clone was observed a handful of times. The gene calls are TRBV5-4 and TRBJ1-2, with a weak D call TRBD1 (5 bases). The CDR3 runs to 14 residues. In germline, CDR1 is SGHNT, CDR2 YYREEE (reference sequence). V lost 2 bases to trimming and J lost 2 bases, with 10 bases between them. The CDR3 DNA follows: TGTGCCAGCAGCTTTTTCGGGGGGAACTATGGCTACACCTTC. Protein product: CASSFFGGNYGYTF.

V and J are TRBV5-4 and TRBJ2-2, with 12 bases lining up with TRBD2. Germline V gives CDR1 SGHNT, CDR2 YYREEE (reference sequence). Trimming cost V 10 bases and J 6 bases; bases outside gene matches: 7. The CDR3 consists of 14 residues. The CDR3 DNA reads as TGTGCCGTTCTAGCGGGAGGGACGGCCGGGGAGCTGTTTTTT. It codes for CAVLAGGTAGELFF.

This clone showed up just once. The CDR3 reads CASSPPAVNEQYF. Here the CDR3 DNA reads TGTGCCAGCTCACCACCGGCAGTCAACGAGCAGTACTTC. This chain links TRBV18 with TRBJ2-7; no definite D call. Looked up from germline, CDR1 is KGHSH and CDR2 is LQKENI. The CDR3 contains 13 residues. V was cut by 0 bases and J by 5 bases, with 8 bases left in between.

The CDR3 is CASSQTRDRVNYEQYF. The CDR3 coding sequence is TGTGCCAGCAGCCAAACCCGGGACAGGGTGAACTACGAGCAGTACTTC. The rearrangement joins TRBV4-2 to TRBJ2-7; TRBD1 matches at 9 bases. Germline lookup yields CDR1 LGHNA and CDR2 YNFKEQ. This CDR3 spans 16 amino acids. V lost 2 bases to trimming and J lost 3 bases; unmatched junction nucleotides: 8.

The CDR3 coding sequence is TGTGCCAGCAGCCCAGACGGGTCTAGCGATGAGCAGTTCTTC. This encodes CASSPDGSSDEQFF. The chain carries TRBV7-6 and TRBJ2-1; D is possibly TRBD2 (6 bases). The V and J ends lost 5 bases and 8 bases respectively, with 16 bases between them. The CDR3 has 14 residues. Germline CDR1 SGHVS, CDR2 FNYEAQ.

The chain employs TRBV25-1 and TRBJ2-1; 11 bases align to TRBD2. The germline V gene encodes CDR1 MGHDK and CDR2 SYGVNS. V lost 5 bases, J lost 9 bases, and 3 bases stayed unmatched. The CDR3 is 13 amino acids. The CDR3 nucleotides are TGTGCCAGCAGTCCTACTAGCGGGGGTGAGCAGTTCTTC. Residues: CASSPTSGGEQFF.

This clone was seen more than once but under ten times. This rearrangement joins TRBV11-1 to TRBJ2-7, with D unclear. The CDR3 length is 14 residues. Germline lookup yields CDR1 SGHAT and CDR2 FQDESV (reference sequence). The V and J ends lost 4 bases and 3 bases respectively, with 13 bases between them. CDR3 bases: TGTGCCAGCAGCTCCTCGACCGGACGCTACGAGCAGTACTTC. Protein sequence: CASSSSTGRYEQYF.

The CDR3 sequence is CASSSGPYEQYF. The CDR3 bases are TGTGCCAGCAGTTCAGGGCCCTACGAGCAGTACTTC. The chain carries TRBV27 and TRBJ2-7; maybe TRBD1 (5 bases). The CDR3 is made up of 12 amino acids. V shed 4 bases and J shed 2 bases, with 6 bases lying between them. Germline V CDR1 and CDR2: MNHEY, SMNVEV (reference sequence).

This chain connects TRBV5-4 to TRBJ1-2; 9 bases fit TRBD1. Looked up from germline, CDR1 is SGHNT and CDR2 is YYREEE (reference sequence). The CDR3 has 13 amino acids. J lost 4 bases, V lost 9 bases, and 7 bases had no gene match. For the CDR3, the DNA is TGTGCCACTCGAGACAGGGGGAGCTATGGCTACACCTTC. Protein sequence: CATRDRGSYGYTF.

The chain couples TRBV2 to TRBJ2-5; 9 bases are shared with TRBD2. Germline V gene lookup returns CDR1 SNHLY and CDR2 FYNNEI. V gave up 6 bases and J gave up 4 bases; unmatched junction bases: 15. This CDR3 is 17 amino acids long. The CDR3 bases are TGTGCCAGCAGGTCACGGCTATTGGTAGCGGGAGCAGAGACCCAGTACTTC. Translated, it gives CASRSRLLVAGAETQYF.

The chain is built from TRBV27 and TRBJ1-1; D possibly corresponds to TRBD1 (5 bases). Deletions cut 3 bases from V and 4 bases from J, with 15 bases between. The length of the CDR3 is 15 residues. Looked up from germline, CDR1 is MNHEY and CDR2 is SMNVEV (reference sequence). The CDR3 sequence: CASSFSAQGSTEAFF. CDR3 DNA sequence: TGTGCCAGCAGTTTCTCGGCTCAGGGAAGCACTGAAGCTTTCTTT.

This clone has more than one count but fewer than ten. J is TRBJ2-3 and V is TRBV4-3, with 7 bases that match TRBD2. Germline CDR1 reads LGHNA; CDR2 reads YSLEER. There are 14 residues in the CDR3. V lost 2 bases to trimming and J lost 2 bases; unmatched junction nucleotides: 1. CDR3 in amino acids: CASSQSGTTDTQYF. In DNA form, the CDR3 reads TGCGCCAGCAGCCAAAGCGGGACCACAGATACGCAGTATTTT.